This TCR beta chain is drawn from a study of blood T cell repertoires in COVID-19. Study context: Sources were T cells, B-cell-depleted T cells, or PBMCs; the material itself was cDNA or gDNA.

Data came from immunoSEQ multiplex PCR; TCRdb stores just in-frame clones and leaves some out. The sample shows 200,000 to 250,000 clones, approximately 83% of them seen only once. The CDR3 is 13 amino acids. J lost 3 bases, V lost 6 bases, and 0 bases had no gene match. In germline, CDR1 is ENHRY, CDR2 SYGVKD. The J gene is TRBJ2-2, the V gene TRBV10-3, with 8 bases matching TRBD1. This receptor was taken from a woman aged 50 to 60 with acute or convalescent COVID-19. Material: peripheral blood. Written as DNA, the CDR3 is TGTGCCATCAGGGACAGGGACACCGGGGAGCTGTTTTTT. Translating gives CAIRDRDTGELFF.